This TCR beta chain was documented in a study of monozygotic twins with inflammatory bowel disease. The CDR3 extends over 12 amino acids. Looked up from germline, CDR1 is SGHVS and CDR2 is FQNEAQ. Note on this clonotype: Its antigen remains unidentified.

Study-level points and caveats: IBD patients shared fewer clonotypes with others than healthy twins, especially with disease activity.

TCRdb re-called the 5' RACE reads, yielding one record per CDR3 amino acid sequence without DNA. Recorded here are 200,000 to 250,000 distinct CDR3 sequences; the top ten clones represent around 7.7%. This TCR came from a human donor with ulcerative colitis or Crohn's disease, or a healthy co-twin of an affected twin (not recorded which). The sample taken for sequencing was blood. The chain combines TRBV7-8 with TRBJ1-5. CDR3 sequence: CASSFFDQPQHF.